One sample yielded the 4 T cell receptor beta chains listed below, sequenced in a study of breast tumors, draining lymph nodes, adjacent tissues. TCRdb ran MiXCR on the multiplex PCR reads and lists one entry per CDR3 protein. The table lists 60,000 to 75,000 distinct CDR3 sequences, approximately 62% of them singletons, with around 20% in the top ten. Sequencing was carried out using breast tumor tissue. All receptors derive from a female donor with breast cancer. Some clones in this sample may be carry-over from other donors' samples.

This chain links TRBV7-8 with TRBJ1-6; no firm D call. V lost 4 bases and J lost 7, with 8 bases in between. CDR1 SGHVS and CDR2 FQNEAQ come from the germline V gene. The CDR3 loop spans 13 amino acids. This chain's CDR3 is CASSSLINSPLHF. DNA of the CDR3: TGTGCCAGCAGCTCTTTAATCAATTCACCCCTCCACTTT. The full variable domain, its missing parts supplied by reference TRBV7-8 and TRBJ1-6, is GAGVSQSPRYKVAKRGQDVALRCDPISGHVSLFWYQQALGQGPEFLTYFQNEAQLDKSGLPSDRFFAERPEGSVSTLKIQRTQQEDSAVYLCASSSLINSPLHFGNGTRLTVT.

This clonotype showed up just a few times. This sequence joins TRBV7-9 and TRBJ2-3; possibly TRBD2 for D (6 bases). The germline CDR1 and CDR2 sequences are SEHNR and FQNEAQ (reference sequence). The CDR3 spans 17 residues. Trimming cost V 5 bases and J 11 bases, with 29 bases left between them. The CDR3 sequence: CASSPWQGGESYNEQYF. The CDR3 DNA reads as TGTGCCAGCAGCCCGTGGCAGGGCGGGGAGTCCTACAATGAGCAGTATTTT. The full variable domain, its missing parts supplied by reference TRBV7-9 and TRBJ2-3, is DTGVSQNPRHKITKRGQNVTFRCDPISEHNRLYWYRQTLGQGPEFLTYFQNEAQLEKSRLLSDRFSAERPKGSFSTLEIQRTEQGDSAMYLCASSPWQGGESYNEQYFGPGTRLTVL.

Judged by abundance, this clonotype is medium-sized. This sequence joins TRBV19 and TRBJ2-3; D not resolved. This CDR3 contains 12 residues. Deletions cut 5 bases from V and 2 bases from J, with 5 bases between. Germline V gene data show CDR1 as LNHDA and CDR2 as SQIVND (reference sequence). The CDR3 loop is CASSPYTDTQYF. CDR3 nucleotide sequence: TGTGCCAGTAGTCCATACACAGATACGCAGTATTTT.

This clonotype was recorded many times. The chain is built from TRBV11-2 and TRBJ2-5; D may be TRBD1 (6 bases). The V gene's germline CDR1 is SGHAT and CDR2 FQNNGV. The CDR3 totals 14 residues. Trimming stripped 8 bases from V and 1 base from J, with 14 bases between. This CDR3 is CASSYHRAQETQYF. CDR3 bases: TGTGCCAGCTCCTACCACAGGGCCCAAGAGACCCAGTACTTC. The full variable domain, its missing parts supplied by reference TRBV11-2 and TRBJ2-5, is EAGVAQSPRYKIIEKRQSVAFWCNPISGHATLYWYQQILGQGPKLLIQFQNNGVVDDSQLPKDRFSAERLKGVDSTLKIQPAKLEDSAVYLCASSYHRAQETQYFGPGTRLLVL.